A selection of T cell receptor beta chains follows, all from one sample in a study of PD-1 blockade in classical Hodgkin lymphoma. Produced via immunoSEQ multiplex PCR; TCRdb's table is partial and in-frame only. Of about 21,000 clones detected, around 80% appear once; the ten largest clones hold less than 9.5%. The material sequenced was peripheral blood mononuclear cells (PBMCs), taken before the fourth cycle of nivolumab. The receptors shown here come from a human donor with classical Hodgkin lymphoma. Each CDR3 is given with its conserved first and last residue. A D gene is named only where the DNA matches it firmly. Clone size is shown for a subset of rows, as once, few, many or a class of expanded clone.

v_call	j_call	d_call	clone_size	cdr3_aa	cdr3_nt
TRBV7-9	TRBJ2-2	NA	NA	CASSLMRVTGELFF	TGTGCCAGCAGCTTAATGAGGGTAACGGGGGAGCTGTTTTTT
TRBV19	TRBJ1-1	NA	NA	CASIDRDTEQNTEAFF	TGTGCCAGTATTGATCGGGACACAGAACAAAACACTGAAGCTTTCTTT
TRBV7-8	TRBJ2-1	NA	NA	CASISLPGSYNEQFF	TGTGCCAGCATCAGCTTACCTGGGTCCTACAATGAGCAGTTCTTC
TRBV7-2	TRBJ2-1	NA	NA	CASRYNEQFF	TGTGCCAGCAGATACAATGAGCAGTTCTTC
TRBV5-1	TRBJ1-1	NA	NA	CASSPLGDAAFF	TGCGCCAGCAGCCCGTTAGGGGACGCAGCTTTCTTT
TRBV7-8	TRBJ2-3	NA	NA	CASSLATTQGADTQYF	TGTGCCAGCAGCTTAGCGACGACACAGGGCGCAGATACGCAGTATTTT
TRBV19	TRBJ2-2	NA	NA	CASREWTVSGVTGELFF	TGTGCCAGTAGGGAATGGACAGTCTCGGGCGTCACCGGGGAGCTGTTTTTT
TRBV28	TRBJ1-1	TRBD1	NA	CASSSPHDRGRLPEAFF	TGTGCCAGCAGTTCTCCACATGACAGGGGGCGCCTCCCTGAAGCTTTCTTT
TRBV5-5	TRBJ2-1	NA	NA	CASSLGQTSYNEQFF	TGTGCCAGCAGCTTGGGGCAGACCTCCTACAATGAGCAGTTCTTC
TRBV11-3	TRBJ2-7	NA	NA	CASSKLTTDEQYF	TGTGCCAGCAGCAAACTGACAACGGACGAGCAGTACTTC
TRBV2	TRBJ2-5	TRBD2	NA	CASSDEDVTSGRMAETQYF	TGTGCCAGCAGTGATGAGGACGTAACTAGCGGGAGAATGGCAGAGACCCAGTACTTC
TRBV7-3	TRBJ2-1	TRBD2	few	CASSLKGTSGGYNEQFF	TGTGCCAGCAGCTTAAAGGGGACTAGCGGGGGGTACAATGAGCAGTTCTTC
TRBV9	TRBJ2-3	TRBD2	NA	CASSKGTRGDTQYF	TGTGCCAGCAGCAAAGGGACTAGAGGGGATACGCAGTATTTT
TRBV27	TRBJ1-5	NA	NA	CASSLQGGQPQHF	TGTGCCAGCAGTTTACAGGGAGGTCAGCCCCAGCATTTT
TRBV5-4	TRBJ1-5	TRBD1	NA	CASSFMGQGNDQPQHF	TGTGCCAGCAGCTTTATGGGACAGGGGAATGATCAGCCCCAGCATTTT
TRBV5-5	TRBJ1-2	NA	NA	CASSLIALGAGYTF	TGTGCCAGCAGCTTGATCGCGTTGGGAGCTGGCTACACCTTC
TRBV2	TRBJ1-5	NA	NA	CASVAGKGQPQHF	TGTGCCAGCGTCGCGGGTAAAGGTCAGCCCCAGCATTTT
TRBV7-9	TRBJ2-7	NA	NA	CASSLSERAGGEQYF	TGTGCCAGCAGCTTAAGTGAAAGGGCCGGGGGAGAGCAGTACTTC
TRBV10-1	TRBJ1-4	NA	NA	CASSGFEGEFNEKLFF	TGCGCCAGCAGTGGGTTCGAAGGAGAGTTCAATGAAAAACTGTTTTTT
TRBV28	TRBJ2-1	NA	once	CASSLWEGAGNEQFF	TGTGCCAGCAGTTTATGGGAGGGGGCAGGCAATGAGCAGTTCTTC
TRBV19	TRBJ2-5	TRBD2	once	CASSALRTSGQETQYF	TGTGCCAGTAGTGCCTTACGGACTAGCGGACAAGAGACCCAGTACTTC
TRBV7-9	TRBJ2-3	TRBD1	once	CASSSPWTGQLTDTQYF	TGTGCCAGCAGCTCCCCTTGGACAGGACAGCTCACAGATACGCAGTATTTT
TRBV6-1	TRBJ1-1	NA	NA	CASSEMGARAEAFF	TGTGCCAGCAGTGAAATGGGGGCTCGGGCTGAAGCTTTCTTT
TRBV28	TRBJ2-5	NA	few	CASRPRTVDKETQYF	TGTGCCAGCAGACCCCGGACGGTAGACAAAGAGACCCAGTACTTC
TRBV2	TRBJ2-7	NA	once	CASSVPTAMEQYF	TGTGCCAGCAGTGTCCCGACGGCCATGGAGCAGTACTTC
TRBV5-1	TRBJ1-5	NA	NA	CASRPDGGSNQPQHF	TGCGCCAGCAGACCCGATGGGGGTAGCAATCAGCCCCAGCATTTT
TRBV28	TRBJ1-1	TRBD1	NA	CASSFPRPRRDGQGENTEAFF	TGTGCCAGCAGTTTCCCCAGACCAAGAAGGGACGGGCAGGGGGAGAACACTGAAGCTTTCTTT
TRBV5-1	TRBJ2-5	TRBD2	NA	CASSLGQTSGETQYF	TGCGCCAGCAGCTTGGGGCAGACTAGCGGGGAGACCCAGTACTTC
TRBV7-8	TRBJ1-5	NA	NA	CASSLDTGFRQPQHF	TGTGCCAGCAGCTTAGATACAGGGTTCCGTCAGCCCCAGCATTTT
TRBV5-4	TRBJ2-7	TRBD2	NA	CASSSRGGTHYEQYF	TGTGCCAGCAGCTCCCGGGGGGGGACCCACTACGAGCAGTACTTC
TRBV5-5	TRBJ2-7	NA	NA	CASSLSVYEQYF	TGTGCCAGCAGCTTGTCTGTCTACGAGCAGTACTTC
TRBV2	TRBJ2-7	NA	NA	CASSGHYEQYF	TGTGCCAGCAGTGGCCACTACGAGCAGTACTTC
TRBV4-3	TRBJ2-2	NA	NA	CASSHPEWDSTGELFF	TGCGCCAGCAGCCACCCGGAATGGGACTCAACCGGGGAGCTGTTTTTT
TRBV6-5	TRBJ2-6	NA	NA	CASSWNPGDGANVLTF	TGTGCCAGCAGTTGGAATCCGGGGGATGGGGCCAACGTCCTGACTTTC
TRBV9	TRBJ2-7	TRBD2	NA	CASSVSGGTDSYEQYF	TGTGCCAGCAGCGTCAGCGGGGGGACCGACTCCTACGAGCAGTACTTC
TRBV27	TRBJ2-3	TRBD1	NA	CASSLRQGHLTDTQYF	TGTGCCAGCAGTTTACGACAGGGGCACCTGACAGATACGCAGTATTTT
TRBV6-1	TRBJ2-3	NA	few	CASSELPGVKTDTQYF	TGTGCCAGCAGTGAATTACCGGGGGTGAAAACAGATACGCAGTATTTT
TRBV7-3	TRBJ1-2	NA	few	CASSLIDGYGYTF	TGTGCCAGCAGCTTAATCGACGGCTATGGCTACACCTTC
TRBV5-5	TRBJ1-2	NA	NA	CASSFWTDGYTF	TGTGCCAGCAGCTTCTGGACGGATGGCTACACCTTC
TRBV14	TRBJ1-2	TRBD1	few	CASSRTGNHGYTF	TGTGCCAGCAGCCGGACAGGGAATCATGGCTACACCTTC
TRBV6-6	TRBJ1-2	NA	NA	CASSYVVGYGYTF	TGTGCCAGCAGTTACGTGGTGGGCTATGGCTACACCTTC
TRBV5-8	TRBJ2-5	TRBD2	NA	CASSLGLAGGGETQYF	TGTGCCAGCAGCTTGGGGCTAGCGGGAGGGGGAGAGACCCAGTACTTC
TRBV7-2	TRBJ1-6	NA	NA	CASDLTGTGLALHF	TGTGCCAGCGACCTCACAGGGACTGGTTTGGCCCTCCACTTT
TRBV5-1	TRBJ2-1	TRBD2	NA	CASSPRLAGGNEQFF	TGCGCCAGCAGCCCCAGACTAGCGGGAGGGAATGAGCAGTTCTTC
TRBV4-1	TRBJ1-2	NA	NA	CASSQVVQGASGYTF	TGCGCCAGCAGCCAAGTCGTACAGGGCGCCAGCGGCTACACCTTC
TRBV5-3	TRBJ1-4	NA	NA	CARSLPQEGEKLFF	TGTGCCAGAAGCTTGCCACAGGAAGGGGAAAAACTGTTTTTT
TRBV28	TRBJ1-1	NA	NA	CARKGGNTEAFF	TGTGCCAGGAAGGGAGGGAACACTGAAGCTTTCTTT
TRBV6-5	TRBJ1-4	NA	NA	CASHPGGDYEKLFF	TGTGCCAGCCATCCGGGGGGTGACTATGAAAAACTGTTTTTT